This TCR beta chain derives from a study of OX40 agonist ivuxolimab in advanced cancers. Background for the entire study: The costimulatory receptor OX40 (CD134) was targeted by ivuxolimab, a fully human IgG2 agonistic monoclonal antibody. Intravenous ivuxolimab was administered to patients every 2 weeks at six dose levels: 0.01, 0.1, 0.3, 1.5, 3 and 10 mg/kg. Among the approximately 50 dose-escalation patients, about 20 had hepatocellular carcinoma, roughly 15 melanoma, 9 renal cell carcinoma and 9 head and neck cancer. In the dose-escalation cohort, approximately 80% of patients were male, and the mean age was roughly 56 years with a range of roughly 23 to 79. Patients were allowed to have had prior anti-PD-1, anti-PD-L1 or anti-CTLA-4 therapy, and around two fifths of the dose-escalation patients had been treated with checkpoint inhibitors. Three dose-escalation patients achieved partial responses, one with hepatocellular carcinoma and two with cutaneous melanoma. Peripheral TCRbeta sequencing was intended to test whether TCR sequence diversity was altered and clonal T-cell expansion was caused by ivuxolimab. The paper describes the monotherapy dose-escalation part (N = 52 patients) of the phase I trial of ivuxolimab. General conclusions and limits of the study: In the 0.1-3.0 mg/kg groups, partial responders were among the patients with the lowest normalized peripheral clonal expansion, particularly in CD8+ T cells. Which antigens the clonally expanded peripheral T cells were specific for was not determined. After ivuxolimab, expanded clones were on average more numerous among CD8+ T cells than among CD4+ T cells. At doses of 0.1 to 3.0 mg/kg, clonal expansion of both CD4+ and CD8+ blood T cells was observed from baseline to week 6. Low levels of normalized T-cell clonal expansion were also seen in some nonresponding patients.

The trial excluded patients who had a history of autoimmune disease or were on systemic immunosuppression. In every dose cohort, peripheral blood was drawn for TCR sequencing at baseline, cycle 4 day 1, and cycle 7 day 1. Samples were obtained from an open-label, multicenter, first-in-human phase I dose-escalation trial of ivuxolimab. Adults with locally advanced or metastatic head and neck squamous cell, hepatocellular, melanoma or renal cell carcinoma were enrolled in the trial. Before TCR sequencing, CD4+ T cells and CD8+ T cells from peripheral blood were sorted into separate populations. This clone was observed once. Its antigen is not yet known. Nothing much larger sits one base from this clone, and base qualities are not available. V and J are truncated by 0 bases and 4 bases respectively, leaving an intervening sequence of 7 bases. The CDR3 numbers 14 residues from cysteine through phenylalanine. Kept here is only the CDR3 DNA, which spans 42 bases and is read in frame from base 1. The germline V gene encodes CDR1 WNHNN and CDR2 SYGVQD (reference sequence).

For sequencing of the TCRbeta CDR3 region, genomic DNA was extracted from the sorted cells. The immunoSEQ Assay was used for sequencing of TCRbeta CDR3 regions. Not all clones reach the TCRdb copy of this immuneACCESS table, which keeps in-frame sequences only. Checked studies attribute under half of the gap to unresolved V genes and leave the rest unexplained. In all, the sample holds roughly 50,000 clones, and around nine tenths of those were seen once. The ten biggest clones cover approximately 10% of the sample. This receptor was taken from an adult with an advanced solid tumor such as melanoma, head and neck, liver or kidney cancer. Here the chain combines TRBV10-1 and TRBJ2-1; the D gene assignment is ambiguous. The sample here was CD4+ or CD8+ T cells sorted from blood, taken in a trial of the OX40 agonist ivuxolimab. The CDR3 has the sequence CASSESFGYNEQFF. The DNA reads TGCGCCAGCAGTGAGTCTTTCGGTTACAATGAGCAGTTCTTC.